The clone carrying this T cell receptor (beta chain) was counted a few times. Its antigen is still unknown. This sample stems from a study of immune evolution from preneoplasia to lung adenocarcinoma. V lost 5 bases, J lost 0 bases, and 10 bases stayed unmatched. This CDR3 spans 17 amino acids. Germline CDR1 is MNHEY and CDR2 is SMNVEV (reference sequence). TCRdb keeps only in-frame clones here, not all; method: immunoSEQ multiplex PCR. The table has some 4,200 clones, around 74% seen once. Two lung cancer pathologists independently confirmed each histologic diagnosis. Study-wide results and limits: Top clone share appeared to fall from AAH through AIS, MIA, adenocarcinoma.

This sequence was found in a person aged 55 to 79 with lung adenocarcinoma. This chain links TRBV27 with TRBJ1-1; 9 bases match TRBD1. Material for sequencing was FFPE lung adenocarcinoma in situ tissue. The CDR3 is CASSPGQGPFMNTEAFF. The CDR3 coding sequence is TGTGCCAGCAGTCCAGGACAGGGGCCCTTCATGAACACTGAAGCTTTCTTT.